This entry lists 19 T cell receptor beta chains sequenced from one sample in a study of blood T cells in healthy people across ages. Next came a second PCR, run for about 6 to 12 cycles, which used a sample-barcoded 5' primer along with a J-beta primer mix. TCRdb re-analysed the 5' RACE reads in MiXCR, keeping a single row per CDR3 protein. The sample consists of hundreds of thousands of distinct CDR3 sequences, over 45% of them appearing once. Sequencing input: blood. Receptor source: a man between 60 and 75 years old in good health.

As DNA, the CDR3 is TGCAGTGCTCAAAAGGGACAGGGTGGCTCCAAAAACATTCAGTACTTC. It is translated as CSAQKGQGGSKNIQYF. The chain recombines TRBV20-1 with TRBJ2-4, with TRBD1 matching 9 bases. From germline, CDR1 is DFQATT and CDR2 SNEGSKA (reference sequence). The length of the CDR3 is 16 residues. V lost 5 bases, J lost 2 bases, and 10 bases stayed unmatched.

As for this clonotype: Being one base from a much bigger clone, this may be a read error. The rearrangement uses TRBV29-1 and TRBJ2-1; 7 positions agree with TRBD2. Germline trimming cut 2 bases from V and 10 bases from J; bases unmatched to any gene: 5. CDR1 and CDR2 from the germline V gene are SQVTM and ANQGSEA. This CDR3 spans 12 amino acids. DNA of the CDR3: TGCAGCGTTGAATGGGAGGGATCCGAGCAGTTCTTC. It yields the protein CSVEWEGSEQFF.

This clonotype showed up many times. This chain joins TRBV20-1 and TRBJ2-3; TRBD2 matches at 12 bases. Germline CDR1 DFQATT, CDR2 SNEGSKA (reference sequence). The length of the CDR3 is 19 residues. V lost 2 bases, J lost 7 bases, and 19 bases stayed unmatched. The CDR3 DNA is TGCAGTGCTAGAAACTTGGCCCCTAAGACTAGCGGGAGCATGTATACGCAGTATTTT. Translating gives CSARNLAPKTSGSMYTQYF.

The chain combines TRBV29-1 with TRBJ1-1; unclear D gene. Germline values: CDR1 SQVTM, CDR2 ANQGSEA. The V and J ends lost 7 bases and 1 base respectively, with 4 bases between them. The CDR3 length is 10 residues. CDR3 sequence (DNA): TGCAGCGGAGAGAACACTGAAGCTTTCTTT. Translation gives CSGENTEAFF.

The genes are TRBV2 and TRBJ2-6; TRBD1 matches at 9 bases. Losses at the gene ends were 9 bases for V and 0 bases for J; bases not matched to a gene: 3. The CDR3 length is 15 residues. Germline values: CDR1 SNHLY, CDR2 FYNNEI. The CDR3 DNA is TGTGCCAGACAGGGGGCTCTCTCTGGGGCCAACGTCCTGACTTTC. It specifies CARQGALSGANVLTF.

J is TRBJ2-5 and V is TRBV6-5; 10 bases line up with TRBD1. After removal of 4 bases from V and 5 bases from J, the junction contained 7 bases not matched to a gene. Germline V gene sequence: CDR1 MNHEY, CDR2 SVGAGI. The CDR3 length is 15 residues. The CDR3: CASSSDRGRWETQYF. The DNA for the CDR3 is TGTGCCAGCAGTTCTGACAGGGGGCGGTGGGAGACCCAGTACTTC.

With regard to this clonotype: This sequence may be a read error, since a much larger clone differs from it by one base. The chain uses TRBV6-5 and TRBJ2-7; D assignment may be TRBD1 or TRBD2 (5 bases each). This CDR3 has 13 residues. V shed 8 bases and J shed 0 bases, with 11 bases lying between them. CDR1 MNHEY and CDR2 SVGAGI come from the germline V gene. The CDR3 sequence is CASGAGSSYEQYF. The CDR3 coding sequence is TGTGCCAGCGGGGCAGGGAGCTCCTACGAGCAGTACTTC.

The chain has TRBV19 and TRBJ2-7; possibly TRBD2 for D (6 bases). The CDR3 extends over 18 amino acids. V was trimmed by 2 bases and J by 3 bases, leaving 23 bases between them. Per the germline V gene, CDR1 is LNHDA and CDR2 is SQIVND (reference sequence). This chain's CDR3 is CASSIFSRGHSGIYEQYF. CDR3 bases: TGTGCCAGTAGTATATTCAGTCGTGGCCATAGCGGAATCTACGAGCAGTACTTC.

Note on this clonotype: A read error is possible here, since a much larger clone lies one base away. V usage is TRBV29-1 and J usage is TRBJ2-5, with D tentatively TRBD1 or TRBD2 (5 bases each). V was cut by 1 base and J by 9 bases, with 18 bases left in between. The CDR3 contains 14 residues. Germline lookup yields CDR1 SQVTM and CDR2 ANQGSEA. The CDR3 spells CSVEALGGFGAQYF. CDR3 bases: TGCAGCGTTGAAGCCCTTGGGGGATTTGGGGCCCAGTACTTC.

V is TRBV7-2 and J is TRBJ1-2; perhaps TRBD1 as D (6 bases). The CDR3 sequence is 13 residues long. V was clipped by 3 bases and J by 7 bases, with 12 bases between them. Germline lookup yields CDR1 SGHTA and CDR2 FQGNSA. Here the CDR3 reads CASSFAGVAGYTF. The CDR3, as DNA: TGTGCCAGCAGCTTCGCAGGGGTGGCTGGCTACACCTTC.

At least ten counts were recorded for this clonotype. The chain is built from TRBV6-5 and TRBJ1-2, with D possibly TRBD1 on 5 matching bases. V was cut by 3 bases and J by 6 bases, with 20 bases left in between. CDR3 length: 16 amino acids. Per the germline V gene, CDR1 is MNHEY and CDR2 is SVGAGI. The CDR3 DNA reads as TGTGCCAGCAGTTATCGGGGCAGAAGGCCGCGGGATGGCTACACCTTC. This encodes CASSYRGRRPRDGYTF.

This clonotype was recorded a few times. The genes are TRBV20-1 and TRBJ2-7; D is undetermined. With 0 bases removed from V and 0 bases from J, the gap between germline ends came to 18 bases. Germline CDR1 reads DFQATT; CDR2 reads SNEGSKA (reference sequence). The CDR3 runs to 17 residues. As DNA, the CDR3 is TGCAGTGCTAGAGATCTCCAGTGGAAACACGGCTCCTACGAGCAGTACTTC. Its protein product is CSARDLQWKHGSYEQYF.

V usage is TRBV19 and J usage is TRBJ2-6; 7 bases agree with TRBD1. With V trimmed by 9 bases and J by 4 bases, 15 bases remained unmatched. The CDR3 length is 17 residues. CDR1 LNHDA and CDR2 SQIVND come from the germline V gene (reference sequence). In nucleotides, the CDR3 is TGTGCCAGCCGAGACTCCAGGGGACAGTCCGGGGCCAACGTCCTGACTTTC. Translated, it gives CASRDSRGQSGANVLTF.

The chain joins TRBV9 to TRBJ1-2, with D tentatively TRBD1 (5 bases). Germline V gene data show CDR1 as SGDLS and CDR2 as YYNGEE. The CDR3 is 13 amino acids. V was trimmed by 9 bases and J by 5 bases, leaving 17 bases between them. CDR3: CATKMGREYGYTF. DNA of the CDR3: TGTGCCACCAAAATGGGCAGGGAGTATGGCTACACCTTC.

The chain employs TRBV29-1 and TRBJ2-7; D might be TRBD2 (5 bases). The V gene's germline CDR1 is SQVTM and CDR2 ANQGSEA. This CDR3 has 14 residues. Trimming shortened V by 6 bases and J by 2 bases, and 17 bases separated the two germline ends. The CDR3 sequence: CSVYLATNPYEQYF. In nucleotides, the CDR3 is TGCAGCGTGTACTTAGCGACTAATCCCTACGAGCAGTACTTC.

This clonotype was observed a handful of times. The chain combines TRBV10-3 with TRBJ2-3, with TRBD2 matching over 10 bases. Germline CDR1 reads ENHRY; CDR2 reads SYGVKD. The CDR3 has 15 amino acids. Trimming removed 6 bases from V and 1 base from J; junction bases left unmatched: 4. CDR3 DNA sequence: TGTGCCATCAGAGCCGGGACTAGCGGCACAGATACGCAGTATTTT. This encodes CAIRAGTSGTDTQYF.

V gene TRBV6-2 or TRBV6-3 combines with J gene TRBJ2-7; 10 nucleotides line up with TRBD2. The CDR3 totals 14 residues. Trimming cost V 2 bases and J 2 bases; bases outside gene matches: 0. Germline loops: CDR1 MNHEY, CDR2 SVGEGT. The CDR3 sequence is CASSYGLAAYEQYF. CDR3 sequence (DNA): TGTGCCAGCAGTTACGGACTAGCGGCCTACGAGCAGTACTTC.

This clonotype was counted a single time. This chain's CDR3 is CSAHTVEGPYNEQFF. The CDR3 DNA follows: TGCAGTGCCCACACAGTCGAGGGCCCCTACAATGAGCAGTTCTTC. The V call is TRBV20-1, the J call TRBJ2-1, with D perhaps matching TRBD2 (5 bases). The CDR3 contains 15 residues. V lost 6 bases, J lost 2 bases, and 17 bases lay in between. Germline-derived CDR1 and CDR2 are DFQATT and SNEGSKA (reference sequence).

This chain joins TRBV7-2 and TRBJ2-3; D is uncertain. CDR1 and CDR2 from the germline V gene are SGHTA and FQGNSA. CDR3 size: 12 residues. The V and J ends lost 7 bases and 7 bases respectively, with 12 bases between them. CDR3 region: CASTPLLYTQYF. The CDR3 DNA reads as TGTGCCAGCACCCCCTTGCTATATACGCAGTATTTT.